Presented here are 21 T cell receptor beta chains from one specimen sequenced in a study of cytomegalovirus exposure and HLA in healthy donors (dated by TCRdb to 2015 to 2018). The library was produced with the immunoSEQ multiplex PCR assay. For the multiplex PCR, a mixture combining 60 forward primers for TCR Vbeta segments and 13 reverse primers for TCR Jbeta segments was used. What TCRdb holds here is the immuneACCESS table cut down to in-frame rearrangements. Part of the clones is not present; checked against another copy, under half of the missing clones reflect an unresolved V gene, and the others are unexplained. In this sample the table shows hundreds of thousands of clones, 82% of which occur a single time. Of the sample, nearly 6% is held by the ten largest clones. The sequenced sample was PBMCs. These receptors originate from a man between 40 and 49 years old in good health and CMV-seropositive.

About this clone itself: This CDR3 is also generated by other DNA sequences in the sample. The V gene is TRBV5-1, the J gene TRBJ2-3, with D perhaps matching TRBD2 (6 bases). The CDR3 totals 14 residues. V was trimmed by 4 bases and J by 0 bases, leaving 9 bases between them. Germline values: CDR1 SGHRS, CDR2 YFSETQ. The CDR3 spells CASSLGTSTDTQYF. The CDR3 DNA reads TGCGCCAGCAGCCTCGGGACTAGCACAGATACGCAGTATTTT. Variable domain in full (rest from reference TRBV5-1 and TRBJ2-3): KAGVTQTPRYLIKTRGQQVTLSCSPISGHRSVSWYQQTPGQGLQFLFEYFSETQRNKGNFPGRFSGRQFSNSRSEMNVSTLELGDSALYLCASSLGTSTDTQYFGPGTRLTVL.

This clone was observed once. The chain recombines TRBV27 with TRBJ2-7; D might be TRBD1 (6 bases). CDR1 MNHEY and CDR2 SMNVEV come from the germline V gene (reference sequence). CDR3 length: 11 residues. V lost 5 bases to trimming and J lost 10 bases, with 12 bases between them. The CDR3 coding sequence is TGTGCCAGCAGTCAACAGGGACGTCAGTACTTC. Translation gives CASSQQGRQYF.

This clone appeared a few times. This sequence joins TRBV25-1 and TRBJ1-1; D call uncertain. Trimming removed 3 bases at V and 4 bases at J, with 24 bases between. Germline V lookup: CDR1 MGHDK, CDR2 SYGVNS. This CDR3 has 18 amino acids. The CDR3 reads CASSDSLGGPGVGTEAFF. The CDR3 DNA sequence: TGTGCCAGCAGTGATTCCCTTGGAGGGCCTGGGGTGGGCACTGAAGCTTTCTTT. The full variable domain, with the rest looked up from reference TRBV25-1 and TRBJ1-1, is EADIYQTPRYLVIGTGKKITLECSQTMGHDKMYWYQQDPGMELHLIHYSYGVNSTEKGDLSSESTVSRIRTEHFPLTLESARPSHTSQYLCASSDSLGGPGVGTEAFFGQGTRLTVV.

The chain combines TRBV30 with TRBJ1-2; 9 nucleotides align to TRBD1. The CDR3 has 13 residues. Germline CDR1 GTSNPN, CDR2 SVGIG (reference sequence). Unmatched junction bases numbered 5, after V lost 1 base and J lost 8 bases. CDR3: CAWSEQGARGYTF. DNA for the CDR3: TGTGCCTGGAGTGAACAGGGGGCGCGCGGCTACACCTTC.

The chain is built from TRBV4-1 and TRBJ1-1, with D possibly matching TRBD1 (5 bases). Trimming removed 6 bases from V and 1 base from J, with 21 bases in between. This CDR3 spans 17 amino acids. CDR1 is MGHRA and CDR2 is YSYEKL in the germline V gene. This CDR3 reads CASSHLRAGPRNTEAFF. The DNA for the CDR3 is TGCGCCAGCAGTCATCTCCGGGCAGGGCCGCGGAACACTGAAGCTTTCTTT.

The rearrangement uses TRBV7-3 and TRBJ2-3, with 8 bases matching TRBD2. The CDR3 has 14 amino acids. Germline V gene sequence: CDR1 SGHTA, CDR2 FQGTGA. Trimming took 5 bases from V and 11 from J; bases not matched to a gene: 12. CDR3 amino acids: CASSPGTSRIKQYF. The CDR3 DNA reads TGTGCCAGCAGCCCCGGGACTAGTCGTATTAAGCAGTATTTT.

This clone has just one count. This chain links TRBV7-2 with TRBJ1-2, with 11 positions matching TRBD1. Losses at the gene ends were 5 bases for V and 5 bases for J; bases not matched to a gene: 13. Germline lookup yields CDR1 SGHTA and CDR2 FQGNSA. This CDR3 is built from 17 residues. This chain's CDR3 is CASSTRIRTGGSYGYTF. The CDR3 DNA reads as TGTGCCAGCAGCACCAGAATCCGGACAGGGGGCTCGTATGGCTACACCTTC. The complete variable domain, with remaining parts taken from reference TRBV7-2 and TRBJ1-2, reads GAGVSQSPSNKVTEKGKDVELRCDPISGHTALYWYRQSLGQGLEFLIYFQGNSAPDKSGLPSDRFSAERTGGSVSTLTIQRTQQEDSAVYLCASSTRIRTGGSYGYTFGSGTRLTVV.

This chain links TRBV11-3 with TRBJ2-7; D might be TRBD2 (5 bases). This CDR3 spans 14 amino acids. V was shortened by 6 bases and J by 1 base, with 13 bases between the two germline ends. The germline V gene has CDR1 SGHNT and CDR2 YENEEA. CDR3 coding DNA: TGTGCCAGCAGTGAGCCGGGGAGATCCTACGAGCAGTACGTC. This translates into CASSEPGRSYEQYV.

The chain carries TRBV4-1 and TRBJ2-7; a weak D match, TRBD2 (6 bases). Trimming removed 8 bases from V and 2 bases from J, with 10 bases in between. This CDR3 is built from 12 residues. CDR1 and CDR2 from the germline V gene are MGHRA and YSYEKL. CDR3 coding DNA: TGCGCCAGCGGCGGGGATGCCTACGAGCAGTACTTC. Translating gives CASGGDAYEQYF.

Written as DNA, the CDR3 is TGTGCCAGCAGCAAATCGGAGTCTGGGGCCAACGTCCTGACTTTC. It is translated as CASSKSESGANVLTF. This chain joins TRBV7-9 and TRBJ2-6, with D unresolved. The CDR3 sequence is 15 residues long. Germline-derived CDR1 and CDR2 are SEHNR and FQNEAQ (reference sequence). V was cut by 5 bases and J by 1 base, with 9 bases left in between. Variable domain in full (rest from reference TRBV7-9 and TRBJ2-6): DTGVSQNPRHKITKRGQNVTFRCDPISEHNRLYWYRQTLGQGPEFLTYFQNEAQLEKSRLLSDRFSAERPKGSFSTLEIQRTEQGDSAMYLCASSKSESGANVLTFGAGSRLTVL.

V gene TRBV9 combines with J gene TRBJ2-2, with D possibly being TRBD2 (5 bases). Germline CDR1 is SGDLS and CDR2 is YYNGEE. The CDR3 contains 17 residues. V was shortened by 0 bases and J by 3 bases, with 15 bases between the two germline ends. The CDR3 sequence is CASSVASGLRYTGELFF. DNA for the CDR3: TGTGCCAGCAGCGTAGCTAGTGGACTTCGATACACCGGGGAGCTGTTTTTT.

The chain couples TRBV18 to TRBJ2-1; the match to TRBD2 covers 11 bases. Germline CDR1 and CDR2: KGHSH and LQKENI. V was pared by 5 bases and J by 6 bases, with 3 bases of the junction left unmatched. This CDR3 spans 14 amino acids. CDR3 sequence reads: CASSGLAGRNEQFF. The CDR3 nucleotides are TGTGCCAGCTCAGGACTAGCGGGCCGCAATGAGCAGTTCTTC. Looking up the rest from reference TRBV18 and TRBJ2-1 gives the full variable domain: NAGVMQNPRHLVRRRGQEARLRCSPMKGHSHVYWYRQLPEEGLKFMVYLQKENIIDESGMPKERFSAEFPKEGPSILRIQQVVRGDSAAYFCASSGLAGRNEQFFGPGTRLTVL.

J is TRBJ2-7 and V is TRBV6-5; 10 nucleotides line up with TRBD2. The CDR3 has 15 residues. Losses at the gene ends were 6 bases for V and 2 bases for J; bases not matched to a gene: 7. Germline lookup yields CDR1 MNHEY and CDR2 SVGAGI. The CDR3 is CASRDLLAGAYEQYF. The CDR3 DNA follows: TGTGCCAGCAGGGACCTTCTAGCGGGAGCCTACGAGCAGTACTTC.

CDR3 region: CASSSGWVQPQHF. In nucleotides, the CDR3 is TGTGCCAGCAGTTCAGGATGGGTTCAGCCCCAGCATTTT. The rearrangement uses TRBV7-9 and TRBJ1-5; D is unresolved. Trimming cost V 6 bases and J 6 bases, with 12 bases left between them. Per germline, CDR1 SEHNR and CDR2 FQNEAQ (reference sequence). This CDR3 contains 13 residues.

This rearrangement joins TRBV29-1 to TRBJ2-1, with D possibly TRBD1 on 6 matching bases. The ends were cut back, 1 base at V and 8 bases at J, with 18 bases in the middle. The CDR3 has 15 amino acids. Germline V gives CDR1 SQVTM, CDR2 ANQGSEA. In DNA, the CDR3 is TGCAGCGTTGAAGCAACAGGGAATGCTTATTATGAGCAGTTCTTC. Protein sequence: CSVEATGNAYYEQFF.

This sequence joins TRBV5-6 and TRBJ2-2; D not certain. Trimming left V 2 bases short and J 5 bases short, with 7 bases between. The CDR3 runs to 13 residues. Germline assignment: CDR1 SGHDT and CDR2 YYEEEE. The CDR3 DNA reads TGTGCCAGCAGCTTCCAACAAACCGGGGAGCTGTTTTTT. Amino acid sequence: CASSFQQTGELFF. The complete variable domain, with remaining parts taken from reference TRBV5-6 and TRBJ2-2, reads DAGVTQSPTHLIKTRGQQVTLRCSPKSGHDTVSWYQQALGQGPQFIFQYYEEEERQRGNFPDRFSGHQFPNYSSELNVNALLLGDSALYLCASSFQQTGELFFGEGSRLTVL.

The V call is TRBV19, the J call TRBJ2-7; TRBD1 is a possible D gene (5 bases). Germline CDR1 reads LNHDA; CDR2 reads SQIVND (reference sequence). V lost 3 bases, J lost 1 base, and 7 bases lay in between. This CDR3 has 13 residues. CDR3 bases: TGTGCCAGTAGTATGGGGCAGTCCTACGAGCAGTACTTC. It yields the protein CASSMGQSYEQYF.

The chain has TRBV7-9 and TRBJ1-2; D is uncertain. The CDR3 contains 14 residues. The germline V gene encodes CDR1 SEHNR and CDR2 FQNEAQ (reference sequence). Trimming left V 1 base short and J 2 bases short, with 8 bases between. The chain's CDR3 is CASSLGEANYGYTF. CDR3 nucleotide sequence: TGTGCCAGCAGCTTAGGCGAGGCAAACTATGGCTACACCTTC.

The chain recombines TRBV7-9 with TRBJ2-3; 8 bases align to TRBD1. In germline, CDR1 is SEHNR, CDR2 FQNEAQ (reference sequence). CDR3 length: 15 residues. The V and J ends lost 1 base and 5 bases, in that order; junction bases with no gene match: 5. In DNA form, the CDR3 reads TGTGCCAGCAGCTTAGGGACAGGGATGGTAGATACGCAGTATTTT. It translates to CASSLGTGMVDTQYF. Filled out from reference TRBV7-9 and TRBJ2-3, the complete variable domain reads DTGVSQNPRHKITKRGQNVTFRCDPISEHNRLYWYRQTLGQGPEFLTYFQNEAQLEKSRLLSDRFSAERPKGSFSTLEIQRTEQGDSAMYLCASSLGTGMVDTQYFGPGTRLTVL.

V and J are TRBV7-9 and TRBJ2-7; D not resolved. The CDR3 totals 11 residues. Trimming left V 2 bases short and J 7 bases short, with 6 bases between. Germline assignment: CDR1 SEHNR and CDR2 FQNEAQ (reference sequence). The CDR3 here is CASSLTGEQYV. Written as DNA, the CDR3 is TGTGCCAGCAGCTTAACTGGGGAGCAGTACGTC.

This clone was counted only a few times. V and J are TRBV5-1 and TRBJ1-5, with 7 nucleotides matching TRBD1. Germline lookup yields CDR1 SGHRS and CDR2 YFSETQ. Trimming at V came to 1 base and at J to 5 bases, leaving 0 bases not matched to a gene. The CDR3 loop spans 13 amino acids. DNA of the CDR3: TGCGCCAGCAGCTTGACAGGGGATCAGCCCCAGCATTTT. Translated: CASSLTGDQPQHF.